This T cell receptor beta chain was obtained from a study of control samples from healthy donors and cancer patients. The sample holds one count of this clone. Here immunoSEQ multiplex PCR was the method, and the copy in TCRdb shows in-frame clones only, minus some. This sample yields approximately 100,000 clones, of which about 83% are seen a single time; less than 2.5% belongs to the top ten. The TCR originated in a woman aged 40 to 50 in good health. The source material was blood.

The CDR3 DNA is TGTGCTAGTGGTTTGGTACTAGACCCGACCGGCAACACTGAAGCTTTCTTT. Translated, it gives CASGLVLDPTGNTEAFF. The gene calls are TRBV12-5 and TRBJ1-1; no firm D call. Germline V lookup: CDR1 LGHNT, CDR2 FRNRAP. This CDR3 has 17 residues. Trimming removed 0 bases at V and 2 bases at J, with 16 bases between.